This passage covers 18 T cell receptor beta chains from one sample sequenced in a study of graft-versus-host responses after intestinal transplantation. The data were produced by immunoSEQ multiplex PCR, yet TCRdb's version contains in-frame clones alone and is incomplete. The sample gives about 57,000 clones, roughly 90% of which show up once; approximately 1.5% is in the top ten. Sequenced material: PBMCs, taken 26 days after transplant. Receptors originate from a human patient who received an intestinal transplant, so some T cells may come from the graft donor.

The V call is TRBV28, the J call TRBJ2-2, with 12 bases aligning to TRBD2. J was trimmed by 10 bases and V by 5 bases; bases with no gene match: 8. The CDR3 totals 15 residues. Per the germline V gene, CDR1 is MDHEN and CDR2 is SYDVKM. The CDR3 region has the DNA TGTGCCAGCAGTGTTACTAGCGGGAGGTTCGTGGAGCTGTTTTTT. Translated: CASSVTSGRFVELFF.

The rearrangement joins TRBV4-1 to TRBJ2-2; possibly TRBD1 for D (7 bases). The CDR3 consists of 20 residues. The V gene's germline CDR1 is MGHRA and CDR2 YSYEKL. Deletions cut 3 bases from V and 0 bases from J, with 23 bases between. The CDR3, as DNA: TGCGCCAGCAGCCACCCATCGCGGGGACAGCTTTCTGCGAACACCGGGGAGCTGTTTTTT. As protein: CASSHPSRGQLSANTGELFF.

The chain has TRBV5-6 and TRBJ2-5; 8 bases are shared with TRBD1. The germline gives CDR1 SGHDT, CDR2 YYEEEE. The ends lost 3 bases at V and 5 bases at J; junction bases unmatched: 9. CDR3 length equals 15 residues. The CDR3 region is CASSSRTGLQETQYF. CDR3 DNA: TGTGCCAGCAGCTCACGGACAGGGCTCCAGGAGACCCAGTACTTC.

This chain links TRBV5-1 with TRBJ2-3; TRBD2 matches at 8 bases. This CDR3 region has 14 residues. The germline gives CDR1 SGHRS, CDR2 YFSETQ. After removal of 4 bases from V and 2 bases from J, the junction contained 3 bases not matched to a gene. The CDR3 DNA reads TGCGCCAGCAGCGCACTAGCGGACACAGATACGCAGTATTTT. This gives the protein CASSALADTDTQYF.

This clone occurred once. The chain couples TRBV4-3 to TRBJ1-1, with 11 bases fitting TRBD1. Germline CDR1 is LGHNA and CDR2 is YSLEER. After removal of 3 bases from V and 9 bases from J, the junction contained 3 bases not matched to a gene. This CDR3 comprises 13 residues. DNA of the CDR3: TGCGCCAGCAGCCAGGACAGGGGGCTTCAAGCTTTCTTT. It encodes CASSQDRGLQAFF.

The genes are TRBV29-1 and TRBJ2-6; a possible D gene is TRBD2 (7 bases). The CDR3 loop spans 19 amino acids. Per the germline V gene, CDR1 is SQVTM and CDR2 is ANQGSEA. Trimming pared 1 base from V and 4 bases from J, leaving 23 bases between. The CDR3 DNA is TGCAGCGTTGAAGGATCGGGGGGCGACCTTTTTGGGGGGGCCAACGTCCTGACTTTC. This encodes CSVEGSGGDLFGGANVLTF.

This sequence joins TRBV19 and TRBJ2-2; 10 bases line up with TRBD2. The germline CDR1 and CDR2 sequences are LNHDA and SQIVND (reference sequence). The ends lost 5 bases at V and 4 bases at J; junction bases unmatched: 7. This CDR3 has 16 residues. The CDR3 loop is CASSPTSGALTGELFF. Here the CDR3 DNA reads TGTGCCAGTAGTCCAACTAGCGGGGCGCTCACCGGGGAGCTGTTTTTT.

The chain is built from TRBV10-3 and TRBJ1-5, with 7 bases fitting TRBD1. V trimming: 10 bases; J trimming: 4 bases; junction bases outside the gene matches: 10. This CDR3 has 14 amino acids. Germline loops: CDR1 ENHRY, CDR2 SYGVKD. The CDR3 DNA is TGTGCCACGGGGCTTGACAGGGATAATCAGCCCCAGCATTTT. This codes for CATGLDRDNQPQHF.

This chain connects TRBV27 to TRBJ1-2; the match to TRBD1 covers 7 bases. The CDR3 totals 11 residues. Trimming cost V 6 bases and J 11 bases; bases outside gene matches: 6. From germline, CDR1 is MNHEY and CDR2 SMNVEV (reference sequence). DNA for the CDR3: TGTGCCAGCAGCCTGGGACAGACTTACACCTTC. Protein product: CASSLGQTYTF.

This clone was seen a single time. The genes are TRBV5-1 and TRBJ2-5; a possible D gene is TRBD2 (6 bases). Deletions cut 4 bases from V and 4 bases from J, with 14 bases between. This CDR3 is 14 amino acids long. Per the germline V gene, CDR1 is SGHRS and CDR2 is YFSETQ. The CDR3 is CASSAETSGETQYF. CDR3 DNA: TGCGCCAGCAGCGCGGAGACTAGTGGAGAGACCCAGTACTTC.

The genes are TRBV6-1 and TRBJ2-7; 8 positions agree with TRBD1. After removal of 4 bases from V and 1 base from J, the junction contained 6 bases not matched to a gene. The CDR3 runs 15 residues. Germline V CDR1 and CDR2: MNHNS, SASEGT. CDR3 sequence (DNA): TGTGCCAGCAGTGTAGGACAGGGCCCTTCCTACGAGCAGTACTTC. Translated: CASSVGQGPSYEQYF.

The V gene is TRBV27, the J gene TRBJ1-5, with 7 bases identical to TRBD1. V lost 6 bases and J lost 0; bases outside the gene matches: 8. Germline CDR1 and CDR2: MNHEY and SMNVEV (reference sequence). This CDR3 region has 16 residues. CDR3 amino acids: CASSPGQLYSNQPQHF. The CDR3 DNA follows: TGTGCCAGCAGCCCGGGACAGCTTTATAGCAATCAGCCCCAGCATTTT.

The J gene is TRBJ2-1, the V gene TRBV14; D is possibly TRBD1 (6 bases). Deletions cut 1 base from V and 5 bases from J, with 15 bases between. Germline CDR1 and CDR2: SGHDN and FVKESK. CDR3 length: 16 residues. CDR3 bases: TGTGCCAGCAGCCAAGGGCCAGAGGGGGAGAACAATGAGCAGTTCTTC. It yields the protein CASSQGPEGENNEQFF.

The chain uses TRBV2 and TRBJ1-4; D is unclear. This CDR3 contains 14 residues. Germline assignment: CDR1 SNHLY and CDR2 FYNNEI. Trimming shortened V by 1 base and J by 7 bases, and 10 bases separated the two germline ends. The CDR3 DNA reads TGTGCCAGCAGTGAAGGAAGGGAGATTGAAAAACTGTTTTTT. This translates into CASSEGREIEKLFF. The variable domain in full, with the rest retrieved from reference TRBV2 and TRBJ1-4, is EPEVTQTPSHQVTQMGQEVILRCVPISNHLYFYWYRQILGQKVEFLVSFYNNEISEKSEIFDDQFSVERPDGSNFTLKIRSTKLEDSAMYFCASSEGREIEKLFFGSGTQLSVL.

The gene calls are TRBV7-6 and TRBJ2-1; D is unresolved. This CDR3 is 12 amino acids long. V lost 5 bases and J lost 7, with 9 bases in between. CDR1 is SGHVS and CDR2 is FNYEAQ in the germline V gene. In DNA, the CDR3 is TGTGCCAGCAGCCCTTCCCTGAATGAGCAGTTCTTC. Translated, it gives CASSPSLNEQFF.

J is TRBJ2-3 and V is TRBV5-6; D ambiguous. CDR3 size: 11 residues. The V end was cut by 1 base, the J end by 6 bases, with 3 bases between. The germline V gene has CDR1 SGHDT and CDR2 YYEEEE. CDR3 nucleotides: TGTGCCAGCAGCTTGCGGGATACGCAGTATTTT. It yields the protein CASSLRDTQYF. Using reference TRBV5-6 and TRBJ2-3 for the parts outside the CDR3, the full variable domain is DAGVTQSPTHLIKTRGQQVTLRCSPKSGHDTVSWYQQALGQGPQFIFQYYEEEERQRGNFPDRFSGHQFPNYSSELNVNALLLGDSALYLCASSLRDTQYFGPGTRLTVL.

J is TRBJ1-3 and V is TRBV7-2; the match to TRBD1 covers 9 bases. V shed 1 base, J shed 0 bases, and the junction held 7 bases outside the gene matches. The CDR3 runs 18 residues. Germline V gives CDR1 SGHTA, CDR2 FQGNSA. CDR3 coding DNA: TGTGCCAGCAGCTTAGTTTGGGACAGGGTTAACTCTGGAAACACCATATATTTT. It specifies CASSLVWDRVNSGNTIYF.

The chain employs TRBV27 and TRBJ2-7, with 9 bases identical to TRBD1. Germline lookup yields CDR1 MNHEY and CDR2 SMNVEV (reference sequence). V dropped 0 bases and J dropped 3; count of bases not matched to a gene: 6. The CDR3 contains 16 residues. This CDR3 reads CASSLSGQGNFYEQYF. CDR3 nucleotides: TGTGCCAGCAGTTTATCTGGACAGGGGAACTTCTACGAGCAGTACTTC.